A selection of T cell receptor beta chains follows, all from one sample in a study of T cells in Graves' hyperthyroidism and ophthalmopathy. TCRdb itself ran the multiplex PCR reads through MiXCR, one entry per CDR3 protein. The table lists some 770,000 distinct CDR3 sequences, about a sixth of them singletons, with around 7.7% in the top ten. The sample consisted of blood. The receptors were gathered from a young man with Graves' hyperthyroidism. Each CDR3 is given with its conserved first and last residue. D genes are given only for firm matches. The size of a clone is reported for some rows only, either as once, few or many, or as a class for expanded clones.

D: .
size: .
V: TRBV9
J: TRBJ2-2
DNA: TGTGCCAGCATGGCTCTCCTGGGCCCCGGGGAGCTGTTTTTT
CDR3: CASMALLGPGELFF

D: .
size: .
V: TRBV12-3/TRBV12-4
J: TRBJ2-3
DNA: TGTGCCAGCAACTGGTACACAGATACGCAGTATTTT
CDR3: CASNWYTDTQYF

D: TRBD2
size: .
V: TRBV9
J: TRBJ2-1
DNA: TGTGCCAGCAGCGTAGTGGCTAGCGGGAGCGCTGAGCAGTTCTTC
CDR3: CASSVVASGSAEQFF

D: .
size: many
V: TRBV28
J: TRBJ2-3
DNA: TGTGCCAGCAGCTCCCGGGGGCAAATTCGAGTGGGGGGCACAGATACGCAGTATTTT
CDR3: CASSSRGQIRVGGTDTQYF

D: TRBD1
size: .
V: TRBV6-1
J: TRBJ2-7
DNA: TGTGCCAGCAGTTATTCAGGGGGCAACGAGCAGTACTTC
CDR3: CASSYSGGNEQYF

D: .
size: many
V: TRBV2
J: TRBJ2-7
DNA: TGTGCCAGCAGACCTCAACGCCTAGCCTACGAGCAGTACTTC
CDR3: CASRPQRLAYEQYF

D: .
size: many
V: TRBV6-6
J: TRBJ2-6
DNA: TGTGCCAGCAGTTACGAGCCCCAGGGGTACTCTGGGGCCAACGTCCTGACTTTC
CDR3: CASSYEPQGYSGANVLTF

D: .
size: few
V: TRBV12-3/TRBV12-4
J: TRBJ2-5
DNA: TGTGCCAGCAGTTCCTACCAGGGGGGGGGCGAAGAGACCCAGTACTTC
CDR3: CASSSYQGGGEETQYF

D: .
size: many
V: TRBV2
J: TRBJ1-1
DNA: TGTGCCAGCACAGACTCTGAGAACACTGAAGCTTTCTTT
CDR3: CASTDSENTEAFF

D: TRBD2
size: many
V: TRBV7-3
J: TRBJ2-3
DNA: TGTGCCAGCAGCCGCAGGGGTGCAGCGGGAGATGGAGATACGCAGTATTTT
CDR3: CASSRRGAAGDGDTQYF

D: .
size: few
V: TRBV11-3
J: TRBJ1-1
DNA: TGTGCCAGCAGCTTCGACGTAAACACTGAAGCTTTCTTT
CDR3: CASSFDVNTEAFF

D: TRBD2
size: many
V: TRBV14
J: TRBJ2-3
DNA: TGTGCCAGCAGCCACGGGGGGGTCGGCGATACGCAGTATTTT
CDR3: CASSHGGVGDTQYF

D: .
size: .
V: TRBV5-1
J: TRBJ2-2
DNA: TGCGCCAGCAGTGGGAACCCGAACACCGGGGAGCTGTTTTTT
CDR3: CASSGNPNTGELFF

D: TRBD2
size: many
V: TRBV5-5
J: TRBJ2-7
DNA: TGTGCCAGCAGCTCCTCCGTGGCGGGAGGACCCTACGAGCAGTACTTC
CDR3: CASSSSVAGGPYEQYF

D: TRBD1
size: .
V: TRBV15
J: TRBJ1-1
DNA: TGTGCCACCAGCAGAGATCCCGGGACAGGGAGCGCTTTCTTT
CDR3: CATSRDPGTGSAFF

D: TRBD2
size: .
V: TRBV30
J: TRBJ2-1
DNA: TGTGCCTGGAGGCGCGGGAGCTCCTACAATGAGCAGTTCTTC
CDR3: CAWRRGSSYNEQFF

D: TRBD1
size: many
V: TRBV7-6
J: TRBJ1-2
DNA: TGTGCCAGCAGCTCACAGGGGCGATCCGGCTACACCTTC
CDR3: CASSSQGRSGYTF

D: TRBD2
size: many
V: TRBV12-3/TRBV12-4
J: TRBJ2-7
DNA: TGTGCCAGCAGTTCGACTAGCTGGCTCTACGAGCAGTACTTC
CDR3: CASSSTSWLYEQYF

D: TRBD2
size: .
V: TRBV20-1
J: TRBJ2-7
DNA: TGCAGTGCTAGAGCACACGGAGCGGGAGAGTACGAGCAGTACTTC
CDR3: CSARAHGAGEYEQYF

D: TRBD2
size: few
V: TRBV27
J: TRBJ2-3
DNA: TGTGCCAGCAACAACCTGGGGACTAGCGGGAACACAGATACGCAGTATTTT
CDR3: CASNNLGTSGNTDTQYF

D: .
size: .
V: TRBV10-3
J: TRBJ2-7
DNA: TGTGCCACCCTCGATGCCAAACGGGACTCCTACGAGCAGTACTTC
CDR3: CATLDAKRDSYEQYF

D: TRBD1
size: .
V: TRBV2
J: TRBJ2-7
DNA: TGTGCCAGCATCTCGGACAGGGGGTACGAGCAGTACTTC
CDR3: CASISDRGYEQYF

D: TRBD2
size: many
V: TRBV12-3/TRBV12-4
J: TRBJ2-1
DNA: TGTGCCAGCAGTTTAGGGACTAGCGGGAGCTCCTACAATGAGCAGTTCTTC
CDR3: CASSLGTSGSSYNEQFF

D: .
size: many
V: TRBV6-2/TRBV6-3
J: TRBJ1-1
DNA: TGTGCCATCGCAAGGGGCGGACACCTTGAAGCTTTCTTT
CDR3: CAIARGGHLEAFF

D: .
size: many
V: TRBV28
J: TRBJ1-6
DNA: TGTGCCAGCAGTTTGGGGGCGGCGCAAAATTCACCCCTCCACTTT
CDR3: CASSLGAAQNSPLHF

D: TRBD1
size: .
V: TRBV6-1
J: TRBJ2-7
DNA: TGCGCCAGCAGCCGACAGGGTCCCTCCAACGAGCAGTACTTC
CDR3: CASSRQGPSNEQYF